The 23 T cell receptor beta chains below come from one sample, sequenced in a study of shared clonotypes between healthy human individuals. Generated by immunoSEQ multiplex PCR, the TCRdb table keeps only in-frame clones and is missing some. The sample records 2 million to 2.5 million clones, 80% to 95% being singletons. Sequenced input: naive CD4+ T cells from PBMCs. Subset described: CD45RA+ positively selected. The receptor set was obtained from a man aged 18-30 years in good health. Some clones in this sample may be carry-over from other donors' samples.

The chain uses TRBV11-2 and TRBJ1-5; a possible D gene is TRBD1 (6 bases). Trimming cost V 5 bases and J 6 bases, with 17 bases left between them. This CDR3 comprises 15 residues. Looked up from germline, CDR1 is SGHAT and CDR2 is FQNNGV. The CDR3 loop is CASSPSPGRGQPQHF. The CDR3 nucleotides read TGTGCCAGCAGCCCCAGCCCGGGCAGGGGTCAGCCCCAGCATTTT. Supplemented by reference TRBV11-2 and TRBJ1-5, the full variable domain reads EAGVAQSPRYKIIEKRQSVAFWCNPISGHATLYWYQQILGQGPKLLIQFQNNGVVDDSQLPKDRFSAERLKGVDSTLKIQPAKLEDSAVYLCASSPSPGRGQPQHFGDGTRLSIL.

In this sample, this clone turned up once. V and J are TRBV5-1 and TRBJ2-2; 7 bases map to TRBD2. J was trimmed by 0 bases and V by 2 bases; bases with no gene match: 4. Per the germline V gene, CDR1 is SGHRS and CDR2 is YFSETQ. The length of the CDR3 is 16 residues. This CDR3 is CASSLLGLPNTGELFF. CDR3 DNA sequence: TGCGCCAGCAGCTTATTGGGACTACCGAACACCGGGGAGCTGTTTTTT.

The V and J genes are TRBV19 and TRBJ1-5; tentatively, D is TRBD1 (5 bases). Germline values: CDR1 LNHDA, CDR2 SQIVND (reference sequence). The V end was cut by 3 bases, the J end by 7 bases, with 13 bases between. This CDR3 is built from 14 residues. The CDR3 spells CASSIQGVGQPQHF. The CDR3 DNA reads TGTGCCAGTAGTATTCAGGGCGTGGGGCAGCCCCAGCATTTT.

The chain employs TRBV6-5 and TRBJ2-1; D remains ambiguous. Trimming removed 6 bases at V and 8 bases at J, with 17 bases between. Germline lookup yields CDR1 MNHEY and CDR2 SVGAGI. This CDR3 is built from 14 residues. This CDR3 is CASSGPPGSDEQFF. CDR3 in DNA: TGTGCCAGCAGCGGCCCCCCTGGTTCGGATGAGCAGTTCTTC.

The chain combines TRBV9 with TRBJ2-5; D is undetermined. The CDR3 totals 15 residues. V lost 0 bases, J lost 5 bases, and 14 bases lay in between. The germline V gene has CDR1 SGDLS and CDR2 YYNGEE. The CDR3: CASSVAAARPETQYF. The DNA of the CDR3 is TGTGCCAGCAGCGTAGCCGCGGCCCGGCCGGAGACCCAGTACTTC.

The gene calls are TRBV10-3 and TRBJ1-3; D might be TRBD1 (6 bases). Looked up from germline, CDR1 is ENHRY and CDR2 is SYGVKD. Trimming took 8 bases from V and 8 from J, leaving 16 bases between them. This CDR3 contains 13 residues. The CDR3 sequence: CAIGRGIEDTIYF. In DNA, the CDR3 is TGTGCCATCGGTAGGGGGATAGAAGACACCATATATTTT.

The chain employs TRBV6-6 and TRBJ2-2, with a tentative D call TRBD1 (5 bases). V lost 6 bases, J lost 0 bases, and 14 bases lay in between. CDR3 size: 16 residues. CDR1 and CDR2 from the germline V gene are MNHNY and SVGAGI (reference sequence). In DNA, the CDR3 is TGTGCCAGCAGCCCGAGACAGTTCTCGAACACCGGGGAGCTGTTTTTT. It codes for CASSPRQFSNTGELFF.

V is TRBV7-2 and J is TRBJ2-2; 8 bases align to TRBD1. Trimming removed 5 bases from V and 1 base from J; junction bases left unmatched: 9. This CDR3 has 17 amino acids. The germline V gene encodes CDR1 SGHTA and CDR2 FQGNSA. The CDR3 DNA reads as TGTGCCAGCAGCCATCACGCCGGGACAGGGAACACCGGGGAGCTGTTTTTT. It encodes CASSHHAGTGNTGELFF.

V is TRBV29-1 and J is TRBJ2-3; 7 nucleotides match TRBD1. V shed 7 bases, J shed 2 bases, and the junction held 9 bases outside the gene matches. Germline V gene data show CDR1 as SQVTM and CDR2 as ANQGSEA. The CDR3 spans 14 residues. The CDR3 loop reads CSASPGQYTDTQYF. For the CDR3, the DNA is TGCAGCGCAAGCCCGGGACAGTACACAGATACGCAGTATTTT.

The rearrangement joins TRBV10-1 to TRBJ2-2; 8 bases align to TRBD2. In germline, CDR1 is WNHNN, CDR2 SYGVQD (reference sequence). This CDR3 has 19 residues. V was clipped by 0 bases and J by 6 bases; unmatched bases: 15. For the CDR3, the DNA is TGCGCCAGCAGTGAGTCGAACAACGGGAGGGCCGGAATTGCCGGGGAGCTGTTTTTT. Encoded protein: CASSESNNGRAGIAGELFF.

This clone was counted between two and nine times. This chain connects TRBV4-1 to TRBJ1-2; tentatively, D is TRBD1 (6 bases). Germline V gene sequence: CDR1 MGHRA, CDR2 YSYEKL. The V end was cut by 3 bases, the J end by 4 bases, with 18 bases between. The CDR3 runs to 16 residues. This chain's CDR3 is CASSQSTGIYSYGYTF. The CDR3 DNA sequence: TGCGCCAGCAGCCAGTCCACAGGGATTTACTCCTATGGCTACACCTTC.

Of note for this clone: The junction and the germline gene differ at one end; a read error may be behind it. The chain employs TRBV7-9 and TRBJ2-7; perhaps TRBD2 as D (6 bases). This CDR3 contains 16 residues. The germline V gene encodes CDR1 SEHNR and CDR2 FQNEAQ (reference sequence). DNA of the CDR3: TGTGCCAGCAGCCTAGCGTTGGAGGGCCCCCGGGGCGAGCAGTACTTC. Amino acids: CASSLALEGPRGEQYF.

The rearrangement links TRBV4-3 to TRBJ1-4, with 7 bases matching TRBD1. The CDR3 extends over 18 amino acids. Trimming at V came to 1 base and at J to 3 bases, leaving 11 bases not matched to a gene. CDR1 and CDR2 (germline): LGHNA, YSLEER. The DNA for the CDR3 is TGCGCCAGCAGCCAAGTTTATCCGAAGGGGGCGGCTAATGAAAAACTGTTTTTT. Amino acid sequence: CASSQVYPKGAANEKLFF.

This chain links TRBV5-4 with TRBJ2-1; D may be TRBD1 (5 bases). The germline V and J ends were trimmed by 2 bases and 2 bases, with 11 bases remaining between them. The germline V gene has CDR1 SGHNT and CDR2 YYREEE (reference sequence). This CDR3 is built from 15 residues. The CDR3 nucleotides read TGTGCCAGCAGCTTTAAAACAGGCCCCTACAATGAGCAGTTCTTC. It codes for CASSFKTGPYNEQFF. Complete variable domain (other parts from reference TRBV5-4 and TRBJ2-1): ETGVTQSPTHLIKTRGQQVTLRCSSQSGHNTVSWYQQALGQGPQFIFQYYREEENGRGNFPPRFSGLQFPNYSSELNVNALELDDSALYLCASSFKTGPYNEQFFGPGTRLTVL.

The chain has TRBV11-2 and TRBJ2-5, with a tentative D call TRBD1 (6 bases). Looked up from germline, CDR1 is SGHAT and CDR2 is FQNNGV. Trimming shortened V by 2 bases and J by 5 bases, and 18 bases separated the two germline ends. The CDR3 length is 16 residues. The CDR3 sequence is CASSLRDTSLHETQYF. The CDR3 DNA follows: TGTGCCAGCAGCTTACGGGACACCTCACTCCATGAGACCCAGTACTTC.

CDR3 DNA: TGTGCCAGCAGTGAAGTTGTTGCCCCGGGGCCCCAGCATTTT. Protein product: CASSEVVAPGPQHF. This chain connects TRBV6-1 to TRBJ1-5; no definite D call. CDR1 MNHNS and CDR2 SASEGT come from the germline V gene. Trimming cost V 1 base and J 9 bases, with 13 bases left between them. This CDR3 contains 14 residues.

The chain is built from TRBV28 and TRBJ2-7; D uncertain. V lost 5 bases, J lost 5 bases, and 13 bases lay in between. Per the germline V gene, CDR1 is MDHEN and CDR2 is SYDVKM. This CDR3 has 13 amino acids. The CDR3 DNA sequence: TGTGCCAGCAGTGACAATGGGTCTGACGAGCAGTACTTC. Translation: CASSDNGSDEQYF.

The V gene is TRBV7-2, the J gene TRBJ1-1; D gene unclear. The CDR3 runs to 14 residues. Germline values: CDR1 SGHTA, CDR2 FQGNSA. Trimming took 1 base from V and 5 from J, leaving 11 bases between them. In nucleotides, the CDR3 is TGTGCCAGCAGCTTAGAGGGCGTACGAACTGAAGCTTTCTTT. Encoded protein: CASSLEGVRTEAFF.

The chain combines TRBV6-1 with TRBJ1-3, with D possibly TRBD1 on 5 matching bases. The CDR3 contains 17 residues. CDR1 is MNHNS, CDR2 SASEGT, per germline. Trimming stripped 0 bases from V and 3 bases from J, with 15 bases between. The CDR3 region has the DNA TGTGCCAGCAGTGAAGCTTGGGGGATTTCTAGTGGAAACACCATATATTTT. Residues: CASSEAWGISSGNTIYF.

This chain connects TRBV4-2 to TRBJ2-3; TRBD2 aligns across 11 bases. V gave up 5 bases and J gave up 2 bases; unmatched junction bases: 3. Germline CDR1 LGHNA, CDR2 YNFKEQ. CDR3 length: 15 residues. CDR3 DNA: TGTGCCAGCAGCACTAGCGGGAGCCCCACAGATACGCAGTATTTT. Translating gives CASSTSGSPTDTQYF.

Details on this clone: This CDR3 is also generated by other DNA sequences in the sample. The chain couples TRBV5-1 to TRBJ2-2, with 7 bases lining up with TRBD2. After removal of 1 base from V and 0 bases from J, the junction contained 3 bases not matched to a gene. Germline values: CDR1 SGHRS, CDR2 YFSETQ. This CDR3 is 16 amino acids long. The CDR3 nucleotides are TGCGCCAGCAGCTTGCTCAGCGGGGCGAACACCGGGGAGCTGTTTTTT. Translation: CASSLLSGANTGELFF.

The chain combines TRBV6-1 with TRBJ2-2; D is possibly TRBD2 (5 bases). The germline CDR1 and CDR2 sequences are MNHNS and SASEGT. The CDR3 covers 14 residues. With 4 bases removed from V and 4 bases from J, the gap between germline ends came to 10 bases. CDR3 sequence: CASSVGGVTGELFF. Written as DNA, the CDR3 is TGTGCCAGCAGTGTTGGAGGAGTCACCGGGGAGCTGTTTTTT.

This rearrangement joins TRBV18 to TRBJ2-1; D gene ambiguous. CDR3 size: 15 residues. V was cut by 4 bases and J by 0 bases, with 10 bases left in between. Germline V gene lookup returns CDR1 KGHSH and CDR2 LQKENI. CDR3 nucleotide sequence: TGTGCCAGCTCACGGCCCATGAGCTCCTACAATGAGCAGTTCTTC. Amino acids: CASSRPMSSYNEQFF.